A single sample is the source of the 27 T cell receptor beta chains below, sequenced in a study of blood T cells in healthy people across ages. The use of a sample-barcoded 5' primer and a J-beta primer mix characterized a second PCR of about 7 to 12 cycles. Each CDR3 protein is one row after TCRdb ran MiXCR on the 5' RACE reads. The data contain hundreds of thousands of distinct CDR3 sequences, around two fifths of them singletons. The sample comprised blood. These receptors were obtained from an elderly man in good health.

This clonotype has only a few counts. The chain couples TRBV7-2 to TRBJ2-7, with 11 positions matching TRBD2. The V gene's germline CDR1 is SGHTA and CDR2 FQGNSA. The CDR3 is made up of 17 amino acids. The V and J ends lost 3 bases and 7 bases, in that order; junction bases with no gene match: 14. The CDR3 DNA is TGTGCCAGCAGCTTGAGGGATAGCGGGAGGGTTCTGCGGGAGCAGTACTTC. The encoded protein is CASSLRDSGRVLREQYF.

The gene calls are TRBV25-1 and TRBJ2-1, with TRBD2 matching 11 bases. The CDR3 is 18 residues long. Germline V gene data show CDR1 as MGHDK and CDR2 as SYGVNS. V was clipped by 2 bases and J by 3 bases; unmatched bases: 9. CDR3 bases: TGTGCCAGCAGTGAACTGGCTAGCGGGGGGTACTACTACAATGAGCAGTTCTTC. Protein product: CASSELASGGYYYNEQFF.

The CDR3 region is CASSRDVGTGELFF. For the CDR3, the DNA is TGCGCCAGCAGCCGGGACGTGGGCACCGGGGAGCTGTTTTTT. The chain is built from TRBV5-1 and TRBJ2-2, with D perhaps assigned TRBD1 or TRBD2 (5 bases each). Trimming took off 4 bases at V and 4 bases at J, with 11 bases between the two ends. The CDR3 extends over 14 amino acids. From germline, CDR1 is SGHRS and CDR2 YFSETQ.

The rearrangement joins TRBV23-1 to TRBJ2-5; TRBD2 matches at 8 bases. TRBV23-1 is recorded as an ORF, its role being uncertain. Germline trimming cut 4 bases from V and 1 base from J; bases unmatched to any gene: 8. The CDR3 runs 16 residues. The CDR3 reads CASSPRSGRPQETQYF. The DNA of the CDR3 is TGCGCCAGCAGTCCAAGGAGCGGGAGACCCCAAGAGACCCAGTACTTC.

The CDR3 bases are TGCGCCAGCAGCCAAGATCCGAGAAATAACTATGGCTACACCTTC. This codes for CASSQDPRNNYGYTF. The chain is built from TRBV4-1 and TRBJ1-2; D remains unclear. Trimming removed 0 bases from V and 1 base from J, with 9 bases in between. This CDR3 comprises 15 residues. Per germline, CDR1 MGHRA and CDR2 YSYEKL.

This clonotype was seen only a few times. This chain uses TRBV7-8 with TRBJ2-4; 7 nucleotides agree with TRBD1. The germline CDR1 and CDR2 sequences are SGHVS and FQNEAQ. The V and J ends lost 4 bases and 1 base, in that order; junction bases with no gene match: 7. This CDR3 has 16 amino acids. The CDR3 sequence is CASSSYRGTAKNIQYF. CDR3 in DNA: TGTGCCAGCAGCTCCTACAGGGGCACGGCCAAAAACATTCAGTACTTC.

The count of this clonotype is one. One end of the junction does not line up with germline, which may come from a read error. J is TRBJ2-1 and V is TRBV7-2; no definite D call. The germline gives CDR1 SGHTA, CDR2 FQGNSA. CDR3 length: 11 residues. The CDR3 protein is CASRLAERKFF. The CDR3 DNA is TGTGCCAGCAGATTAGCCGAGAGGAAGTTCTTC.

J is TRBJ2-1 and V is TRBV6-5; TRBD2 agrees at 15 bases. This CDR3 has 15 residues. V was pared by 6 bases and J by 7 bases, with 4 bases of the junction left unmatched. The germline V gene has CDR1 MNHEY and CDR2 SVGAGI. CDR3 bases: TGTGCCAGCAGCCCCGGGACTAGCGGGAGGAATGAGCAGTTCTTC. It codes for CASSPGTSGRNEQFF.

The chain has TRBV7-2 and TRBJ1-4; TRBD1 is a possible D gene (6 bases). V gave up 3 bases and J gave up 8 bases, with 16 bases separating them. This CDR3 has 15 amino acids. CDR1 SGHTA and CDR2 FQGNSA come from the germline V gene. Here the CDR3 reads CASSLENRVGEKLFF. CDR3 DNA sequence: TGTGCCAGCAGCTTGGAGAACAGGGTCGGGGAAAAACTGTTTTTT. Based on the CDR3 plus reference TRBV7-2 and TRBJ1-4, the full variable domain is GAGVSQSPSNKVTEKGKDVELRCDPISGHTALYWYRQSLGQGLEFLIYFQGNSAPDKSGLPSDRFSAERTGGSVSTLTIQRTQQEDSAVYLCASSLENRVGEKLFFGSGTQLSVL.

This clonotype has more than one count but fewer than ten. This rearrangement joins TRBV27 to TRBJ2-3; weak D call: TRBD2 (6 bases). V gave up 5 bases and J gave up 0 bases, with 12 bases separating them. Germline V gene lookup returns CDR1 MNHEY and CDR2 SMNVEV (reference sequence). This CDR3 has 15 amino acids. The CDR3 DNA is TGTGCCAGCAGTGGGGGGATATCTAGCACAGATACGCAGTATTTT. This translates into CASSGGISSTDTQYF.

V is TRBV20-1 and J is TRBJ1-1, with D perhaps matching TRBD1 (5 bases). Trimming pared 2 bases from V and 5 bases from J, leaving 15 bases between. Germline-derived CDR1 and CDR2 are DFQATT and SNEGSKA (reference sequence). The CDR3 is 14 amino acids. The CDR3 here is CSARHKQERTEAFF. CDR3 DNA: TGCAGTGCTAGACACAAACAGGAGCGGACTGAAGCTTTCTTT.

The chain recombines TRBV7-2 with TRBJ2-1, with D perhaps matching TRBD1 or TRBD2 (5 bases each). Between the trimmed V and J ends, which lost 5 bases and 12 bases, there was a span of 17 bases. Looked up from germline, CDR1 is SGHTA and CDR2 is FQGNSA. CDR3 size: 13 residues. The CDR3 region has the DNA TGTGCCAGCAGCGTGGGACGGAGGAGCGGGCAGTTCTTC. Translation: CASSVGRRSGQFF.

Details on this clonotype: One junction end disagrees with the germline gene, perhaps due to a read error. This CDR3 reads CANSLGYQPQHF. The CDR3 DNA is TGTGCCAACAGCTTAGGATATCAGCCCCAGCATTTT. The rearrangement joins TRBV13 to TRBJ1-5; D uncertain. Germline V gives CDR1 PRHDT, CDR2 FYEKMQ (reference sequence). This CDR3 is 12 amino acids long.

This chain connects TRBV29-1 to TRBJ2-2, with unresolved D. Trimming took off 7 bases at V and 5 bases at J, with 11 bases between the two ends. CDR1 and CDR2 from the germline V gene are SQVTM and ANQGSEA. The CDR3 is made up of 12 amino acids. CDR3 nucleotides: TGCAGCGCGACTGGTAGAACCGGGGAGCTGTTTTTT. Its protein is CSATGRTGELFF.

This sequence joins TRBV7-9 and TRBJ2-2; a weak D match, TRBD1 (5 bases). The CDR3 contains 16 residues. CDR1 and CDR2 from the germline V gene are SEHNR and FQNEAQ (reference sequence). V gave up 5 bases and J gave up 4 bases, with 17 bases separating them. The DNA for the CDR3 is TGTGCCAGCAGCCAGTCTTGGGGCAGAACCACCGGGGAGCTGTTTTTT. Its protein is CASSQSWGRTTGELFF.

This sequence joins TRBV14 and TRBJ2-3; unclear D gene. CDR3 length: 13 residues. Trimming took 2 bases from V and 2 from J, leaving 5 bases between them. The germline CDR1 and CDR2 sequences are SGHDN and FVKESK. The CDR3 sequence: CASSQQATDTQYF. In DNA, the CDR3 is TGTGCCAGCAGCCAACAGGCCACAGATACGCAGTATTTT.

The chain carries TRBV20-1 and TRBJ1-5; a possible D gene is TRBD1 (5 bases). V lost 3 bases and J 2 bases, leaving 20 bases between the germline ends. Per germline, CDR1 DFQATT and CDR2 SNEGSKA (reference sequence). The CDR3 has 17 amino acids. CDR3 in DNA: TGCAGTGCTAGCCCTGGGCAGACAACGGGGGGCAATCAGCCCCAGCATTTT. Its protein is CSASPGQTTGGNQPQHF.

The chain uses TRBV28 and TRBJ2-7; 10 nucleotides line up with TRBD1. The last part of the DNA fits TRBJ2-5 better; the J call may be wrong. CDR1 is MDHEN and CDR2 is SYDVKM in the germline V gene. CDR3 length: 15 residues. CDR3 nucleotides: TGTGCCAGCAATTTGACGGGACAGGGGAAAGAGACCCAGTACTTC. This gives the protein CASNLTGQGKETQYF.

V usage is TRBV27 and J usage is TRBJ2-3, with 11 bases identical to TRBD2. The V gene's germline CDR1 is MNHEY and CDR2 SMNVEV (reference sequence). J was trimmed by 1 base and V by 4 bases; bases with no gene match: 7. The CDR3 length is 17 residues. The DNA for the CDR3 is TGTGCCAGCAGTTCCTTGGTAGCGGGGGGGGGCACAGATACGCAGTATTTT. This codes for CASSSLVAGGGTDTQYF.

V is TRBV6-2 or TRBV6-3 and J is TRBJ2-3; D may be TRBD1 (6 bases). Germline V CDR1 and CDR2: MNHEY, SVGEGT. V was trimmed by 6 bases and J by 8 bases, leaving 12 bases between them. This CDR3 spans 12 amino acids. Written as DNA, the CDR3 is TGTGCCAGCAGCCAGGGGAAGGGTACGCAGTATTTT. Translated: CASSQGKGTQYF.

V gene TRBV6-2 or TRBV6-3 combines with J gene TRBJ2-5; 7 bases match TRBD2. Judging by the DNA end, TRBJ2-7 fits better; the J call may be wrong. The germline V gene encodes CDR1 MNHEY and CDR2 SVGEGT. This CDR3 region has 16 residues. The CDR3 coding sequence is TGTGCCAGCAGACCTATCGGGGAGGGGCCCCCCCTCGAGCAGTACTTC. It is translated as CASRPIGEGPPLEQYF.

This chain links TRBV12-3 or TRBV12-4 with TRBJ2-3; tentatively, D is TRBD2 (5 bases). Trimming removed 7 bases at V and 0 bases at J, with 14 bases between. The CDR3 contains 15 residues. The chain's CDR3 is CASTKTRTSTDTQYF. The DNA of the CDR3 is TGTGCCAGCACCAAAACTAGAACTAGCACAGATACGCAGTATTTT.

Comments on this clonotype: Just one base apart from a much larger clone, this may be a read error. The genes are TRBV9 and TRBJ2-1; unclear D gene. Looked up from germline, CDR1 is SGDLS and CDR2 is YYNGEE. Trimming shortened V by 3 bases and J by 8 bases, and 9 bases separated the two germline ends. The CDR3 spans 12 residues. The CDR3 coding sequence is TGTGCCAGCAGCGCAGTTAGGGATGAGCAGTTCTTC. Protein product: CASSAVRDEQFF.

The genes are TRBV5-6 and TRBJ1-5, with D unclear. V lost 1 base to trimming and J lost 6 bases, with 20 bases between them. The CDR3 is 17 residues long. Germline V CDR1 and CDR2: SGHDT, YYEEEE. The CDR3, as DNA: TGTGCCAGCAGCTTGCAATCCGGGCCGGTTCGTGGTCAGCCCCAGCATTTT. This codes for CASSLQSGPVRGQPQHF.

The CDR3 is CASSLDSGSWAQYF. Here the CDR3 DNA reads TGTGCCAGCAGCTTAGACAGCGGGAGTTGGGCCCAGTACTTC. The rearrangement joins TRBV7-2 to TRBJ2-5; 8 bases are shared with TRBD2. V dropped 1 base and J dropped 9; count of bases not matched to a gene: 7. CDR1 and CDR2 from the germline V gene are SGHTA and FQGNSA. The CDR3 totals 14 residues.

The chain combines TRBV6-2 or TRBV6-3 with TRBJ2-5; TRBD2 matches at 10 bases. The germline gives CDR1 MNHEY, CDR2 SVGEGT. The ends lost 4 bases at V and 2 bases at J; junction bases unmatched: 16. This CDR3 comprises 19 residues. CDR3 bases: TGTGCCAGCAGTTTCTTAAGCGGGAGGGCCTCCCTCCAACAAGAGACCCAGTACTTC. Amino acids: CASSFLSGRASLQQETQYF.

The rearrangement joins TRBV15 to TRBJ2-5; 12 bases align to TRBD2. Germline V gene lookup returns CDR1 LNHNV and CDR2 YYDKDF (reference sequence). The CDR3 totals 14 residues. The trim removed 5 bases at V and 7 bases at J, leaving 5 bases unmatched. CDR3 sequence: CATSQGLAGATQYF. The DNA for the CDR3 is TGTGCCACCAGCCAGGGACTAGCGGGCGCGACCCAGTACTTC.